This paragraph covers one T cell receptor beta chain sequence. The antigen is unknown. Donors had nominal health at sampling but likely had unrecorded immune exposures. This record belongs to a study of cytomegalovirus exposure and HLA in healthy donors. Regarding the study as a whole: Later analysis demonstrated an association between a missense DCLRE1C variant and TCR beta V- and J-gene trimming. Sequences of the TCR beta chain were said to predict the HLA-A and HLA-B alleles of most subjects accurately.

Trimming stripped 6 bases from V and 6 bases from J, with 23 bases between. Germline V gene lookup returns CDR1 LNHDA and CDR2 SQIVND (reference sequence). The CDR3 has 16 amino acids. PCR was performed using 60 Vbeta and 13 Jbeta primers. Sequencing used immunoSEQ multiplex PCR; TCRdb keeps in-frame clones, though not all of them. The sample consists of roughly 200,000 clones, roughly four fifths of them appearing once. The material sequenced was PBMCs. This rearrangement joins TRBV19 to TRBJ1-1, with TRBD1 as a possible D gene (6 bases). This clonotype originated in a woman aged 50 to 60 in good health and CMV-seronegative. CDR3 sequence: CASRDTEIGQIAEAFF. In DNA, the CDR3 is TGTGCCAGTAGAGATACAGAAATCGGACAGATCGCTGAAGCTTTCTTT.